This T cell receptor beta chain was captured by sequencing in a study of T-cell memory formation after mild COVID-19 (dated by TCRdb to the early 2020s). About the investigation overall: Most TCR sequence clusters were specific to one of the two donors. T-cell clones expanding and contracting after mild COVID-19 in two donors were tracked by longitudinal TCRalpha and TCRbeta repertoire sequencing. Two young, previously healthy adult volunteers made up the cohort, one male and one female. Broad study findings and their caveats: Only two mild cases were covered in the study, and larger cohorts including severe cases with pre-infection samples were considered necessary. Contracting CD4+ clones appeared mostly in the CM and EM memory subsets, whereas CD8+ clones were enriched in EMRA. SARS-CoV-2 specificity of the second-wave clones peaking on day 37 was not confirmed. From day 15 to 85, contracting clones showed balanced CD4/CD8 phenotypes, whereas a second wave of clones that expanded from day 15 to 37 leaned towards CD4+. Some responding clones were detected in pre-infection memory, suggesting pre-existing cross-reactive memory T cells joined the SARS-CoV-2 response.

The sequencing machine was an Illumina NovaSeq 6000. TCRalpha and TCRbeta cDNA libraries were built by 5'RACE with constant-segment primers, adding sample barcodes and unique molecular identifiers. Trizol reagent was used to extract RNA from every sample. Amplification of the libraries took two PCR steps, and the second step added a second sample barcode plus Illumina TruSeq adapters. Sequencing of libraries was performed on an Illumina NovaSeq with 2 x 150 bp paired-end reads. The study's processing was this. With migec v1.2.7, reads were demultiplexed and then collapsed into UMI-guided consensus sequences. Using mixcr v2.1.11, UMI consensuses were aligned to TRA and TRB V and J templates and then assembled into clonotypes. A clonotype was counted as expanded or contracted only when both edgeR and NoisET called the clonotype significant, with the noise models trained on biological replicates. For edgeR calls, the thresholds were a false discovery rate-adjusted p below 0.01 and a log2 fold-change of 1. As an exploratory analysis of dynamics, max-normalized trajectories of the 1000 most abundant clonotypes were examined by PCA with hierarchical clustering. Separately sequenced CD4+ and CD8+ repertoires were used to assign the CD4 or CD8 phenotype of responding clones. TCRdb trimmed the raw reads at Q25, called clones with MiXCR and kept productive beta chains. When rows share a CDR3 protein, they turn into one entry using the most common DNA and genes. The V and J calls were determined by TCRdb, not by the authors. The table for this sample lists about 180,000 distinct CDR3 sequences; around 15% of them were counted only once. 2% to 2.5% of the sample goes to the ten largest clones.

Ficoll-Paque density gradient centrifugation was used to isolate PBMCs. As to this clonotype: Its antigen is still unknown. Base-call qualities are not available, and no considerably larger clone is one nucleotide away.

CDR3 length: 16 amino acids, cysteine to phenylalanine. Of the read, only the CDR3 DNA is kept; its 48 bases are in frame from base 1. V lost 4 bases and J lost 3 bases, and the count of bases not matched to a germline gene is 6. This chain joins TRBV12-3 or TRBV12-4 to TRBJ2-3, with 11 bases aligning to TRBD2. The sequenced sample consisted of PBMCs or a T cell subset sorted from them (not recorded which). This TCR was recovered from an adult woman who had mild COVID-19 (a few samples of this study predate the infection). The sample titles of this study are shuffled in the database, so cell type and time point are left out; the donor was told from shared clones. The CDR3: CASSSSTSGRTDTQYF. Read as DNA, the sequence is TGTGCCAGCAGTTCAAGTACTAGCGGGAGAACAGATACGCAGTATTTT.